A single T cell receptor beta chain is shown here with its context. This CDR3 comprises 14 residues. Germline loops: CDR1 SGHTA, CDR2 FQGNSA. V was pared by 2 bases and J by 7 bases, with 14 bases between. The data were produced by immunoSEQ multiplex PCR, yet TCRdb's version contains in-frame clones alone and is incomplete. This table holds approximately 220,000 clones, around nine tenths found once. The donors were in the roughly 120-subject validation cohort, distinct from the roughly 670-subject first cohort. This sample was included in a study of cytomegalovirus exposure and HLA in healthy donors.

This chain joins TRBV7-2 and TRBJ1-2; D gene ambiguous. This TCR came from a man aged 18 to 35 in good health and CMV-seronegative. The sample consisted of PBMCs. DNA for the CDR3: TGTGCCAGCAGCTTAACCTCGGCAGGATCTGGCTACACCTTC. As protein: CASSLTSAGSGYTF.